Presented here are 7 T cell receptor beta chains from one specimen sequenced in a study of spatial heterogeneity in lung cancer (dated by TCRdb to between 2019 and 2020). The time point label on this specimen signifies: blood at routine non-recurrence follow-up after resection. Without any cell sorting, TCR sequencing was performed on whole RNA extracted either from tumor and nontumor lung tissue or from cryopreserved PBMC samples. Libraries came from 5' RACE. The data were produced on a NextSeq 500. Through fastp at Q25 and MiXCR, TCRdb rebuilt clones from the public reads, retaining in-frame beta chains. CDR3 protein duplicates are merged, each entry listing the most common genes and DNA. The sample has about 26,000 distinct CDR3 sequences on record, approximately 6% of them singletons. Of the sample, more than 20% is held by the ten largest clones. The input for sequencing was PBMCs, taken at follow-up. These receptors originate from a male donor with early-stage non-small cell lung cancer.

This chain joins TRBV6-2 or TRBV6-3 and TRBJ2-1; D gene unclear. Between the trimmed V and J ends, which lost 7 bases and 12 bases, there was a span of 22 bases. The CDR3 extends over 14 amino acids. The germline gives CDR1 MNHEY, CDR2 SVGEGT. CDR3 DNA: TGTGCCAGCAATTTGGGGATCTACAATGATGGGCAGTTCTTC. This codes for CASNLGIYNDGQFF.

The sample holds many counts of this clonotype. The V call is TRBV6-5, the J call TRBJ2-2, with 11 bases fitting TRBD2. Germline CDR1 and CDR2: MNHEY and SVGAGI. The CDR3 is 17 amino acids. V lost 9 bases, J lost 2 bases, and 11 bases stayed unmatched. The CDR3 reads CASLPTSGGLNTGELFF. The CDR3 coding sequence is TGTGCCAGTCTCCCTACTAGCGGGGGACTTAACACCGGGGAGCTGTTTTTT.

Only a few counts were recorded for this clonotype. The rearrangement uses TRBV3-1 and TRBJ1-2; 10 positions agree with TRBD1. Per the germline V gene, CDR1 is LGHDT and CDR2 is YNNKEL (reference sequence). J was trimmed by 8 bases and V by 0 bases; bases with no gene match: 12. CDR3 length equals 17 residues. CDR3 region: CASSQELSGTGDRGYTF. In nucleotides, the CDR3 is TGTGCCAGCAGCCAAGAATTATCCGGGACAGGGGATAGGGGCTACACCTTC. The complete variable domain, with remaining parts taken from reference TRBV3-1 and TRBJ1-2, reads DTAVSQTPKYLVTQMGNDKSIKCEQNLGHDTMYWYKQDSKKFLKIMFSYNNKELIINETVPNRFSPKSPDKAHLNLHINSLELGDSAVYFCASSQELSGTGDRGYTFGSGTRLTVV.

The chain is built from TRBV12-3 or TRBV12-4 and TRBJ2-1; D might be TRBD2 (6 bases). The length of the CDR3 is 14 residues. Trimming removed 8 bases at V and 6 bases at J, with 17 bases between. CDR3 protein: CASWRASLFNEQFF. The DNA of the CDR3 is TGTGCCAGCTGGAGGGCGTCTCTCTTCAATGAGCAGTTCTTC.

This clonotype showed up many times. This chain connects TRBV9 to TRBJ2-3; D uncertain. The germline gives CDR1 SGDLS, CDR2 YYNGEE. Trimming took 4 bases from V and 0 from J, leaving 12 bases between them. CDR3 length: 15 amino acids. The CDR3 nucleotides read TGTGCCAGCAGCAAACGCCGCGATAGCACAGATACGCAGTATTTT. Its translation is CASSKRRDSTDTQYF.

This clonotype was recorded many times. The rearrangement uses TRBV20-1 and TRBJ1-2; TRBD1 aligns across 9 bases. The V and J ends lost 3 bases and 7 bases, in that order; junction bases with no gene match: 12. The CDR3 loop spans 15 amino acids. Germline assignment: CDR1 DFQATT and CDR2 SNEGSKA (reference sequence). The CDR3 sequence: CSARKPGTGTSGYTF. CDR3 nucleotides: TGCAGTGCTAGGAAACCCGGGACAGGGACTTCTGGCTACACCTTC.

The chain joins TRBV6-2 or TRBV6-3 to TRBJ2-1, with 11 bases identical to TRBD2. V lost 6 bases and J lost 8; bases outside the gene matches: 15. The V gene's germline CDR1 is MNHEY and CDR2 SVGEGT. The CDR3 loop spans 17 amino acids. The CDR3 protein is CASREGVTSGSSYEQFF. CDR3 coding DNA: TGTGCCAGCAGGGAAGGAGTAACTAGCGGGAGTAGCTATGAGCAGTTCTTC.